Listed below are T cell receptor beta chains from one sample, sequenced in a study of blood T cell repertoires in COVID-19. Assay used: immunoSEQ multiplex PCR; TCRdb lists only in-frame clones, some missing. This sample has a few hundred thousand clones, with roughly 89% found just once. The source material was PBMCs or T cells enriched from blood (not recorded which). These receptors were obtained from a woman aged 40 to 55 who had recovered from COVID-19. Each CDR3 is given with its conserved first and last residue. D genes are given only for firm matches. Expanded clones get a size class; other rows say once, few or many, or leave the size out.

V,J,size,length,D,DNA,CDR3
TRBV5-8,TRBJ1-4,.,16,.,TGTGCCAGCATACCGCCTAGGTCTGCCACTAATGAAAAACTGTTTTTT,CASIPPRSATNEKLFF
TRBV29-1,TRBJ1-2,.,13,.,TGCGCAACCCGGGGGGGGCGAATTGAGGGCTACACCTTC,CATRGGRIEGYTF
TRBV11-2,TRBJ1-5,.,17,.,TGTGCCAGCAGCTTAGATAGTAGTCGGGGACACAATCAGCCCCAGCATTTT,CASSLDSSRGHNQPQHF
TRBV13,TRBJ1-2,.,13,.,TGTGCCAGCAGCTTACCCAGTGGCTATGGCTACACCTTC,CASSLPSGYGYTF
TRBV6-4,TRBJ2-2,.,13,.,TGTGCCAGCAGCTTTGACGGGACCGGGGAGCTGTTTTTT,CASSFDGTGELFF
TRBV2,TRBJ1-5,.,15,.,TGTGCCAGCAGTGCAGATCACTATAGCAATCAGCCCCAGCATTTT,CASSADHYSNQPQHF
TRBV9,TRBJ2-1,.,14,TRBD2,TGTGCCAGCAGTGGGACTAGCGGCCTACAGAGACAGTTCTTC,CASSGTSGLQRQFF
TRBV11-2,TRBJ2-7,few,16,TRBD1,TGTGCCAGCAAGGGTCTGGGGACAGGGGTCTATTACGAGCAGTACTTC,CASKGLGTGVYYEQYF
TRBV5-5,TRBJ1-4,.,15,.,TGTGCCAGCAGCTTTTCGGGGCGCAGGGGTGAAAAACTGTTTTTT,CASSFSGRRGEKLFF
TRBV19,TRBJ1-2,.,15,TRBD1,TGTGCCAGTAGTACCGGGGACAGGGGAGACTATGGCTACACCTTC,CASSTGDRGDYGYTF
TRBV9,TRBJ2-5,.,16,TRBD2,TGTGCCAGCAGCGTAGGAGAGGGCGGGAGGGGTGAGACCCAGTACTTC,CASSVGEGGRGETQYF
TRBV5-1,TRBJ1-1,few,16,.,TGCGCCAGCAGCTCGAAAGGGACCTACGGGGGCACTGAAGCTTTCTTT,CASSSKGTYGGTEAFF